The sequence of this TCR beta chain was determined in a study of OX40 agonist ivuxolimab in advanced cancers. Produced via immunoSEQ multiplex PCR; TCRdb's table is partial and in-frame only. Here the sample spans some 70,000 clones, roughly 87% being singletons. The clonotype comes from an adult with an advanced solid tumor such as melanoma, head and neck, liver or kidney cancer. The sequencing here drew on CD4+ or CD8+ T cells sorted from blood, taken in a trial of the OX40 agonist ivuxolimab.

The DNA of the CDR3 is TGCGCCAGCAGTCAACCGGGCAGTGGGTATGGCTACACCTTC. It yields the protein CASSQPGSGYGYTF. The rearrangement uses TRBV4-1 and TRBJ1-2; D is unclear. The CDR3 length is 14 residues. Deletions cut 6 bases from V and 5 bases from J, with 16 bases between. Looked up from germline, CDR1 is MGHRA and CDR2 is YSYEKL.